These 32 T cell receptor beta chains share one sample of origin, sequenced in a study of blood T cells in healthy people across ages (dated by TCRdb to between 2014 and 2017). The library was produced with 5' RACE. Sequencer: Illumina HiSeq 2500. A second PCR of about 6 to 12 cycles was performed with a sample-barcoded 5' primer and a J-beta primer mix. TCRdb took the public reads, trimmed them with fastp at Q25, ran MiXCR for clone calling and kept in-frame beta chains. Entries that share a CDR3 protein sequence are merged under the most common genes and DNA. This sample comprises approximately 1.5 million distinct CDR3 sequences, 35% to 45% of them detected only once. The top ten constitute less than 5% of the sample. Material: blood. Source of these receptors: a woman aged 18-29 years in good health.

The CDR3 DNA reads TGTGCCACCAGCAGAGAAGCGGGACAGCCTTACAATGAGCAGTTCTTC. Translating it yields CATSREAGQPYNEQFF. The rearrangement links TRBV15 to TRBJ2-1, with D possibly being TRBD1 or TRBD2 (7 bases each). CDR1 is LNHNV, CDR2 YYDKDF, per germline (reference sequence). The CDR3 has 16 residues. V was clipped by 0 bases and J by 4 bases, with 13 bases between them.

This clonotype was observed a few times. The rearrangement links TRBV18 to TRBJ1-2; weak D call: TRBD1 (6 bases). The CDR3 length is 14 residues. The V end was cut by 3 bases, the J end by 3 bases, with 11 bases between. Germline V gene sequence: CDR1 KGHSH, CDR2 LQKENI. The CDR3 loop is CASSPPQGYYGYTF. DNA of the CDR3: TGTGCCAGCTCACCCCCTCAGGGGTACTATGGCTACACCTTC.

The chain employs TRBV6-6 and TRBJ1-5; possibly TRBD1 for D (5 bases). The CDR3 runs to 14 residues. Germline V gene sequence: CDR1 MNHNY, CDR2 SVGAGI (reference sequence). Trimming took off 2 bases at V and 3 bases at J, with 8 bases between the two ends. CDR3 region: CASSYPGTNQPQHF. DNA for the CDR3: TGTGCCAGCAGTTACCCCGGGACCAATCAGCCCCAGCATTTT.

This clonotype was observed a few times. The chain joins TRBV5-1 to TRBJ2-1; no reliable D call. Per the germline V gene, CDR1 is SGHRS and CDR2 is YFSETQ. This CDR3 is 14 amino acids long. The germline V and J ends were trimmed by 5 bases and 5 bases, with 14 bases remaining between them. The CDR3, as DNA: TGCGCCAGCAGAACTGTTGGAGCAGACAATGAGCAGTTCTTC. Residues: CASRTVGADNEQFF.

The CDR3 DNA sequence: TGTGCCAGCAGCGCCTCGGGGCGGGGGGGCAATGAGCAGTTCTTC. This gives the protein CASSASGRGGNEQFF. V gene TRBV9 combines with J gene TRBJ2-1; 9 bases match TRBD2. This CDR3 has 15 residues. CDR1 is SGDLS, CDR2 YYNGEE, per germline. Unmatched junction bases numbered 7, after V lost 3 bases and J lost 6 bases.

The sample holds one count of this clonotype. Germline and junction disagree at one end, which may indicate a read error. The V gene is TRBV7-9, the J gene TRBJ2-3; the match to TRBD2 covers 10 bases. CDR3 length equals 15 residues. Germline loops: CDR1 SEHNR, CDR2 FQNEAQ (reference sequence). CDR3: CASSSPGTSVDMQYF. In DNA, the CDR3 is TGTGCCAGCAGCTCCCCCGGGACTAGCGTAGATATGCAGTATTTT.

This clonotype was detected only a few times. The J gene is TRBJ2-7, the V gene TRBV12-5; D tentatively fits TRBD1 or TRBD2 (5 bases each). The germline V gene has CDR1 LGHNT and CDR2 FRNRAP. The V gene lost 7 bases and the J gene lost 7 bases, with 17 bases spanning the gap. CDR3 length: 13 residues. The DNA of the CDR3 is TGTGCTAGTGCAAGGGACGGAGGTTTGGAGCAGTACTTC. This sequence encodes CASARDGGLEQYF.

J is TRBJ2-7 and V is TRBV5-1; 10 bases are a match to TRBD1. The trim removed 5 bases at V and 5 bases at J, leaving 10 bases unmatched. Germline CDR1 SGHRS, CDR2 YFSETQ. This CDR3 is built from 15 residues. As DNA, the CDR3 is TGCGCCAGCAGGATGGTAGGGACAGGGGACCACGAGCAGTACTTC. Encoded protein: CASRMVGTGDHEQYF.

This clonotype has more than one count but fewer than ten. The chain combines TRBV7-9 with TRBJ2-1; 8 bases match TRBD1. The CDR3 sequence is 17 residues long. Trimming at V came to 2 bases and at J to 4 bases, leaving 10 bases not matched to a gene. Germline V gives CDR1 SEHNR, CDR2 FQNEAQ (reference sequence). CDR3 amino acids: CASSLRPVRDRYNEQFF. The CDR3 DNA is TGTGCCAGCAGCTTACGACCCGTCCGGGACAGGTACAATGAGCAGTTCTTC.

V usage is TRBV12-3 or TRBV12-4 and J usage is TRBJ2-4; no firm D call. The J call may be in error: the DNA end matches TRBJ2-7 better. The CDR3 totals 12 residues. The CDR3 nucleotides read TGTGCCAGCTCCGCCCGAGGAAGCGAGCAGTACTTC. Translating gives CASSARGSEQYF.

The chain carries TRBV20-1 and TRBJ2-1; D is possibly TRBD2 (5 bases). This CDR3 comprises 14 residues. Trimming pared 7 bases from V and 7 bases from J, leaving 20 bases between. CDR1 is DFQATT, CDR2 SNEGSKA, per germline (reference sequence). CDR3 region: CSVDDGNILNEQFF. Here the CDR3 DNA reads TGCAGTGTTGACGACGGGAATATACTGAATGAGCAGTTCTTC.

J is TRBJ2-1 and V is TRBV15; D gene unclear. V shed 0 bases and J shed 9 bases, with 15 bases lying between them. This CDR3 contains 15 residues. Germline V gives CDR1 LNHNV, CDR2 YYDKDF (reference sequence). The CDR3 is CATSRDHASPIEQFF. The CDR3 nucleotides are TGTGCCACCAGCAGAGATCACGCGTCTCCCATTGAGCAGTTCTTC.

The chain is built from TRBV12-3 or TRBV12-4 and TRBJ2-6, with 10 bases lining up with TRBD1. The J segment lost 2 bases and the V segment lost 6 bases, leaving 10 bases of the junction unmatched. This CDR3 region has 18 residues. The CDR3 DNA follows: TGTGCCAGCAGCCCTGGGACAGGGGCGGCGCCTGGGGCCAACGTCCTGACTTTC. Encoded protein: CASSPGTGAAPGANVLTF.

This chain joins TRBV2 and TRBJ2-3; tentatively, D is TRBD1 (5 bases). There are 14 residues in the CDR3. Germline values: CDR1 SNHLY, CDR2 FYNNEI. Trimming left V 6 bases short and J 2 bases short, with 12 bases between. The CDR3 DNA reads TGTGCCAGCAGATTCGACAGTTACACAGATACGCAGTATTTT. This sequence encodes CASRFDSYTDTQYF.

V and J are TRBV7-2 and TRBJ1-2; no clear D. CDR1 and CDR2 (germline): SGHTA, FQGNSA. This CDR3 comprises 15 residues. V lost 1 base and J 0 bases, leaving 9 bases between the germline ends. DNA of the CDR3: TGTGCCAGCAGCTTAGATCCCAGTCCTAACTATGGCTACACCTTC. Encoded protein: CASSLDPSPNYGYTF.

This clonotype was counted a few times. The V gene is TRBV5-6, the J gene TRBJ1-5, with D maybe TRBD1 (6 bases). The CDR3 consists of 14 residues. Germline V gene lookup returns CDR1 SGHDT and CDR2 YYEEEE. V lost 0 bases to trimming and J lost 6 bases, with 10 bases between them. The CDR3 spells CASSLAAGAQPQHF. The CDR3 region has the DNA TGTGCCAGCAGCTTGGCGGCAGGGGCTCAGCCCCAGCATTTT. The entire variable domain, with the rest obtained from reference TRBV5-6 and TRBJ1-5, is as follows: DAGVTQSPTHLIKTRGQQVTLRCSPKSGHDTVSWYQQALGQGPQFIFQYYEEEERQRGNFPDRFSGHQFPNYSSELNVNALLLGDSALYLCASSLAAGAQPQHFGDGTRLSIL.

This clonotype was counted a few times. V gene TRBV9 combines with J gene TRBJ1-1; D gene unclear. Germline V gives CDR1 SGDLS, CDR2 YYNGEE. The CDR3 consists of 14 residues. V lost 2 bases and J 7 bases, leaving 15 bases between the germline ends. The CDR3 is CASSVTVGGSEAFF. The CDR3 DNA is TGTGCCAGCAGCGTCACGGTGGGCGGCAGTGAAGCTTTCTTT.

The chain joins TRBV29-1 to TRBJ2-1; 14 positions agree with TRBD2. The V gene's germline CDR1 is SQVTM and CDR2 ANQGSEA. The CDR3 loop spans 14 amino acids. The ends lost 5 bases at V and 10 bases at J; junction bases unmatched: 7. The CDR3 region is CSVRLAGGTDEQFF. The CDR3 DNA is TGCAGCGTTCGACTAGCGGGAGGGACCGACGAGCAGTTCTTC.

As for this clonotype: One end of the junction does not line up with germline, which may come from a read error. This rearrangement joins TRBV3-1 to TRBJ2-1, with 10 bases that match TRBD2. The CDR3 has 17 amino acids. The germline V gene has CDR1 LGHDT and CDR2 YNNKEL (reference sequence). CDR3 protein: CANSQGVAGGVTNEQFF. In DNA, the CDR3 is TGTGCCAACAGCCAAGGGGTAGCGGGAGGCGTAACGAATGAGCAGTTCTTC.

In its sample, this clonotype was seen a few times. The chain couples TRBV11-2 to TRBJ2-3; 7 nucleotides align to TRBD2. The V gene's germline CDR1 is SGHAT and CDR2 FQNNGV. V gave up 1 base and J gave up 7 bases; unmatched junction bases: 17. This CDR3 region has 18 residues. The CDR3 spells CASSLAVASGPRWNTQYF. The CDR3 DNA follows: TGTGCCAGCAGCTTAGCGGTTGCTAGCGGTCCTCGTTGGAATACGCAGTATTTT.

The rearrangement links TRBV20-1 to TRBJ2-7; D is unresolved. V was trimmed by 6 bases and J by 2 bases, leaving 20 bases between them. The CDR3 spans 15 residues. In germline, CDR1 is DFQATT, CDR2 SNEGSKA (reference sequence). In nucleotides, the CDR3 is TGCAGTGCAAAGTTTAGGGTTCCCCTTACCTACGAGCAGTACTTC. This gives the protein CSAKFRVPLTYEQYF.

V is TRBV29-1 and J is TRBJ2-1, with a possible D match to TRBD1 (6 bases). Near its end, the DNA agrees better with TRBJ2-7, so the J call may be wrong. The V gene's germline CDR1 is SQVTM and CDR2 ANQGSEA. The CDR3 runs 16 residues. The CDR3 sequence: CSVEVGKGGSYNEQYF. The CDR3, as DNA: TGCAGCGTTGAAGTTGGGAAAGGGGGTTCCTACAATGAGCAGTACTTC.

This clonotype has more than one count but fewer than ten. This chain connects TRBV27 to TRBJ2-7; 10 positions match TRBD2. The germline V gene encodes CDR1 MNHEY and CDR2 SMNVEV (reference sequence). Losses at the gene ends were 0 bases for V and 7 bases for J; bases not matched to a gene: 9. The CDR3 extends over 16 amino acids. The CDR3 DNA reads TGTGCCAGCAGTTTATCTGGACTAGCGGTTCGAATAGAGCAGTACTTC. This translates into CASSLSGLAVRIEQYF.

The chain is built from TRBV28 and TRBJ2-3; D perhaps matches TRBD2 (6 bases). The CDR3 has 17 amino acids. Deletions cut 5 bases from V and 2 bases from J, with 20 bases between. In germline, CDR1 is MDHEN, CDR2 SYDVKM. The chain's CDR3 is CASSPIHFSGITDTQYF. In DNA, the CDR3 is TGTGCCAGCAGTCCAATCCATTTTAGCGGTATCACAGATACGCAGTATTTT.

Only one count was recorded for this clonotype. CDR3 sequence reads: CASSAGSRAGELFF. For the CDR3, the DNA is TGCGCCAGCAGCGCCGGGTCTCGTGCCGGGGAGCTGTTTTTT. This chain connects TRBV5-1 to TRBJ2-2; unclear D gene. Looked up from germline, CDR1 is SGHRS and CDR2 is YFSETQ. This CDR3 is built from 14 residues. V was trimmed by 4 bases and J by 6 bases, leaving 13 bases between them.

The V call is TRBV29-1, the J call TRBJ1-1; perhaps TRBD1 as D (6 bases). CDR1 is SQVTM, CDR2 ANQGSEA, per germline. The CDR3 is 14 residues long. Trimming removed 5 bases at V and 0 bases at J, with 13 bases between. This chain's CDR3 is CSVRGQGMNTEAFF. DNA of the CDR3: TGCAGCGTTCGGGGCCAGGGGATGAACACTGAAGCTTTCTTT. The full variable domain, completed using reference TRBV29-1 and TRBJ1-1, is SAVISQKPSRDICQRGTSLTIQCQVDSQVTMMFWYRQQPGQSLTLIATANQGSEATYESGFVIDKFPISRPNLTFSTLTVSNMSPEDSSIYLCSVRGQGMNTEAFFGQGTRLTVV.

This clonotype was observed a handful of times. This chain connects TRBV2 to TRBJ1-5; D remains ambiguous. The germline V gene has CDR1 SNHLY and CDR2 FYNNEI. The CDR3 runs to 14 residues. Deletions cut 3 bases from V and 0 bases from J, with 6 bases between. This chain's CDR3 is CASSDGDSNQPQHF. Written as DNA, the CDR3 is TGTGCCAGCAGTGATGGAGATAGCAATCAGCCCCAGCATTTT.

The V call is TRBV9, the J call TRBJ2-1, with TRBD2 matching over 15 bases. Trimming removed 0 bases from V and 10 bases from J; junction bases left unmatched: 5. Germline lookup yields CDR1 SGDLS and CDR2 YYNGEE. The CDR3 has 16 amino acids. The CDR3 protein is CASSVEGLAGGGEQFF. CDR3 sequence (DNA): TGTGCCAGCAGCGTAGAAGGACTAGCGGGAGGGGGGGAGCAGTTCTTC.

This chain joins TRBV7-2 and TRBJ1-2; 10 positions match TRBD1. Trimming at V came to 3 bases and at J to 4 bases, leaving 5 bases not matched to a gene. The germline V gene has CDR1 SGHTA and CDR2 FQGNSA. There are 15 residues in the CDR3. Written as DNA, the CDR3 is TGTGCCAGCAGCTTCATGACAGGGGGCGCCTATGGCTACACCTTC. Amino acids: CASSFMTGGAYGYTF.

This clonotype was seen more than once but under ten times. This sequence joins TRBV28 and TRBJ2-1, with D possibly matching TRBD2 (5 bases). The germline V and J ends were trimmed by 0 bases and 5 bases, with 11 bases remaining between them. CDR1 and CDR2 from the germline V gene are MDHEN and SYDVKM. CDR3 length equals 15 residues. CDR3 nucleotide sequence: TGTGCCAGCAGTTTATGGGGAGCTCGCGACAATGAGCAGTTCTTC. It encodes CASSLWGARDNEQFF.

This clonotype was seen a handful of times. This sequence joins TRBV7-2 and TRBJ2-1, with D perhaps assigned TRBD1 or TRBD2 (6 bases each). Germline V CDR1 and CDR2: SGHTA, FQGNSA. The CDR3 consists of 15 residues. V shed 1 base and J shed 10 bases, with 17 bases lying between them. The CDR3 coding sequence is TGTGCCAGCAGCTTAGTGTCTAAGGTGGGGGGCGAGCAGTTCTTC. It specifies CASSLVSKVGGEQFF.

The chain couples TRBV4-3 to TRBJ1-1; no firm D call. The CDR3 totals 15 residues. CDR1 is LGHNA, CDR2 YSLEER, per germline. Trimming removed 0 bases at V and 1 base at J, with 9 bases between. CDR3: CASSQEPDPNTEAFF. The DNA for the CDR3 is TGCGCCAGCAGCCAAGAACCAGACCCGAACACTGAAGCTTTCTTT.